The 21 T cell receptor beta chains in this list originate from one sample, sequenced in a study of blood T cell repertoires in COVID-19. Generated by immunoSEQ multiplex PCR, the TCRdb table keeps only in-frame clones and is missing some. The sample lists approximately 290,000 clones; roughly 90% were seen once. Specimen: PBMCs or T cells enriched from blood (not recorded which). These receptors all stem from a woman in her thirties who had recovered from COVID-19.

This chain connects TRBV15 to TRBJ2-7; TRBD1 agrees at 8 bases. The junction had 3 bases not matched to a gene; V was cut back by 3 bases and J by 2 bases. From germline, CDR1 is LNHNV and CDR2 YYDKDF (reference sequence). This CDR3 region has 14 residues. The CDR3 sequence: CATSRAGQAYEQYF. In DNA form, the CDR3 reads TGTGCCACCAGCAGGGCGGGACAGGCCTACGAGCAGTACTTC.

Written as DNA, the CDR3 is TGTGCCAGCAGCTACACCGGGAGGCCTCAAGAGACCCAGTACTTC. This sequence encodes CASSYTGRPQETQYF. This chain uses TRBV7-3 with TRBJ2-5, with 7 bases lining up with TRBD2. The trim removed 4 bases at V and 2 bases at J, leaving 7 bases unmatched. CDR3 size: 15 residues. The germline V gene encodes CDR1 SGHTA and CDR2 FQGTGA.

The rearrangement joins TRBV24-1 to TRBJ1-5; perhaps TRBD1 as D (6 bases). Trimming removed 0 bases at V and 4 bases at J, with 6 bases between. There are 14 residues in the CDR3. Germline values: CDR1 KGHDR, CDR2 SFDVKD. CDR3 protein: CATSDLTGNQPQHF. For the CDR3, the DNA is TGTGCCACCAGTGATTTGACAGGGAATCAGCCCCAGCATTTT.

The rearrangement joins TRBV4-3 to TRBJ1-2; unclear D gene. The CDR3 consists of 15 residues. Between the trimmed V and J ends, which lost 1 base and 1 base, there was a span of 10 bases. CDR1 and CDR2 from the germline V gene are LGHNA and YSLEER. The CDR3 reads CASSQGAGGNYGYTF. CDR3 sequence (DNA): TGCGCCAGCAGCCAAGGAGCGGGCGGTAACTATGGCTACACCTTC.

This CDR3 reads CAISESGTTNTGELFF. DNA for the CDR3: TGTGCCATCAGTGAGTCCGGGACAACGAACACCGGGGAGCTGTTTTTT. The chain is built from TRBV10-3 and TRBJ2-2; possible D gene TRBD1, 6 bases. Trimming cost V 0 bases and J 0 bases, with 8 bases left between them. Germline assignment: CDR1 ENHRY and CDR2 SYGVKD. The CDR3 runs to 16 residues.

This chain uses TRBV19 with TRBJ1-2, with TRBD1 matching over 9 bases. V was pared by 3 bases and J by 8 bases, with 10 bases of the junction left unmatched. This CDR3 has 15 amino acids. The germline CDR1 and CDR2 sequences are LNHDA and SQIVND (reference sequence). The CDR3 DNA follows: TGTGCCAGTAGTATGTCGGTACAGGGGGCTCAGGGCTACACCTTC. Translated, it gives CASSMSVQGAQGYTF.

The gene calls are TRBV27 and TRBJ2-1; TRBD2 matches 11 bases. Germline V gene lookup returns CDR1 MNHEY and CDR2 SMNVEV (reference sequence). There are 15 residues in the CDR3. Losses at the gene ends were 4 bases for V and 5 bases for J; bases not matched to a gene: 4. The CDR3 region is CASSSSGRLDNEQFF. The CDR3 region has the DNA TGTGCCAGCAGTTCTAGCGGGAGGTTAGACAATGAGCAGTTCTTC.

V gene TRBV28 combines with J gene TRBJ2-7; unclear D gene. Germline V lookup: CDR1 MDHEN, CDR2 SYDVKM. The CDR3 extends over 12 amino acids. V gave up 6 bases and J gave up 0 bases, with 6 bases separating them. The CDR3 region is CASSPSSYEQYF. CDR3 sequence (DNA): TGTGCCAGCAGCCCCAGCTCCTACGAGCAGTACTTC.

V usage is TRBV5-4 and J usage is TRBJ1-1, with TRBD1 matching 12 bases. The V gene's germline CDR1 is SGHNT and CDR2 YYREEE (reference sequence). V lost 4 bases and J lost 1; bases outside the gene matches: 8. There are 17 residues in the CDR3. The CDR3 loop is CASSDPGQGAGNTEAFF. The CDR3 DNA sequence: TGTGCCAGCAGCGATCCGGGACAGGGGGCTGGGAACACTGAAGCTTTCTTT.

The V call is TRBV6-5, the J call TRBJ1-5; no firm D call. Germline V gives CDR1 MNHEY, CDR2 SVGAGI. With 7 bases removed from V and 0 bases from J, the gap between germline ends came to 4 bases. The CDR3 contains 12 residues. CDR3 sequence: CASKSSNQPQHF. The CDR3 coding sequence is TGTGCCAGCAAGAGTAGCAATCAGCCCCAGCATTTT.

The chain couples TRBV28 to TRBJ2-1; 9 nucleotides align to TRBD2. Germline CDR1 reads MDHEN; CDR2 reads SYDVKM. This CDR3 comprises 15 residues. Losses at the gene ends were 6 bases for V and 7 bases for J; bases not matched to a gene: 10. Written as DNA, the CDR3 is TGTGCCAGCAGCCCCGCAGCGGGAGGTCCGAATGAGCAGTTCTTC. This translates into CASSPAAGGPNEQFF.

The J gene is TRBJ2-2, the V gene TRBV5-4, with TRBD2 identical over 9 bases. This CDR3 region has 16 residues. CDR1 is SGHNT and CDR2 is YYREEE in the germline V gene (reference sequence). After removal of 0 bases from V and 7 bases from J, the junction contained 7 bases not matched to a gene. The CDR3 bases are TGTGCCAGCAGCTTGGCATTAGCGGGAGTTCACGGGGAGCTGTTTTTT. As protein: CASSLALAGVHGELFF. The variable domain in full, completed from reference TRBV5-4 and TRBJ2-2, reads ETGVTQSPTHLIKTRGQQVTLRCSSQSGHNTVSWYQQALGQGPQFIFQYYREEENGRGNFPPRFSGLQFPNYSSELNVNALELDDSALYLCASSLALAGVHGELFFGEGSRLTVL.

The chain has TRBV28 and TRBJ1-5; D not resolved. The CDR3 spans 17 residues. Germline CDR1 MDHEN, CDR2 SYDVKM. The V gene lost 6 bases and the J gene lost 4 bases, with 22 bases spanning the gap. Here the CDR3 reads CASSLSRTDLRNQPQHF. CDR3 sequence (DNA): TGTGCCAGCAGCCTTTCGAGGACTGATTTGAGGAATCAGCCCCAGCATTTT.

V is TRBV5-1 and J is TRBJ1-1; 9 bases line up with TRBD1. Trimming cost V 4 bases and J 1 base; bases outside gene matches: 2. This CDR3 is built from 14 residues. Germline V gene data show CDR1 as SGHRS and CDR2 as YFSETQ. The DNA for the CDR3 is TGCGCCAGCAGCCCGGGACAGGGGAACACTGAAGCTTTCTTT. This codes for CASSPGQGNTEAFF. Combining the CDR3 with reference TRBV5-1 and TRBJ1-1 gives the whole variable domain KAGVTQTPRYLIKTRGQQVTLSCSPISGHRSVSWYQQTPGQGLQFLFEYFSETQRNKGNFPGRFSGRQFSNSRSEMNVSTLELGDSALYLCASSPGQGNTEAFFGQGTRLTVV.

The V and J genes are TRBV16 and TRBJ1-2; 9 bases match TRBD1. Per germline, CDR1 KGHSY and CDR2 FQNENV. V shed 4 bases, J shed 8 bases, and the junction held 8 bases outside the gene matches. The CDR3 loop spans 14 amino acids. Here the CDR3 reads CASSRLTGGEGYTF. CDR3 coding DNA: TGTGCCAGCAGCCGCTTAACAGGGGGCGAAGGCTACACCTTC.

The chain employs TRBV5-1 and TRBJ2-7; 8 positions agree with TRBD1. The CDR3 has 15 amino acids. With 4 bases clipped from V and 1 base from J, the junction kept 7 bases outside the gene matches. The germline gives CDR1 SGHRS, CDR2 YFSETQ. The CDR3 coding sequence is TGCGCCAGCAGCCCGAGGGGACAGGATTCCTACGAGCAGTACTTC. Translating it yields CASSPRGQDSYEQYF.

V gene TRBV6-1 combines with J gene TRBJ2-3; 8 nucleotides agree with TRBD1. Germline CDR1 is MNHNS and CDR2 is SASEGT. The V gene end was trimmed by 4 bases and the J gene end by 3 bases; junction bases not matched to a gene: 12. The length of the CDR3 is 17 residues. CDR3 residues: CASSGIDRGFSTDTQYF. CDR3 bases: TGTGCCAGCAGTGGGATAGACAGGGGTTTTTCGACAGATACGCAGTATTTT.

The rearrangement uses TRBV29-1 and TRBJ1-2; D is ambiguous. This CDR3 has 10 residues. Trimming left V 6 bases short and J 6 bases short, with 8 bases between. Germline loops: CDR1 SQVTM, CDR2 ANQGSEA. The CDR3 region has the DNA TGCAGCGTGGGAGGAAATGGCTACACCTTC. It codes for CSVGGNGYTF. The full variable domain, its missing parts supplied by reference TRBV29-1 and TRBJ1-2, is SAVISQKPSRDICQRGTSLTIQCQVDSQVTMMFWYRQQPGQSLTLIATANQGSEATYESGFVIDKFPISRPNLTFSTLTVSNMSPEDSSIYLCSVGGNGYTFGSGTRLTVV.

The CDR3 spells CAISEGGAKGEAFF. The DNA of the CDR3 is TGTGCCATCAGTGAAGGAGGGGCCAAAGGGGAAGCTTTCTTT. J is TRBJ1-1 and V is TRBV10-3, with a weak D call TRBD1 (5 bases). V was clipped by 3 bases and J by 8 bases, with 16 bases between them. CDR1 is ENHRY, CDR2 SYGVKD, per germline. The CDR3 runs 14 residues.

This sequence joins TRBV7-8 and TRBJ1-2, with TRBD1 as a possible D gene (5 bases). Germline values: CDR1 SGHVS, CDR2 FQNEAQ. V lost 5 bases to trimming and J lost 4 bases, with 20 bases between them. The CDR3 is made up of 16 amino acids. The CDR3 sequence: CASSLTEIRQFYGYTF. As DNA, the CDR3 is TGTGCCAGCAGCCTTACCGAAATTCGACAGTTCTATGGCTACACCTTC.

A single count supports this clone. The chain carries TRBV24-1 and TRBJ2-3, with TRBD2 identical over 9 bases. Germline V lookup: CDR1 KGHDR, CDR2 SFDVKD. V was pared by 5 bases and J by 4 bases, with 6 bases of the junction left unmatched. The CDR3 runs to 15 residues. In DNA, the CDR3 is TGTGCCACCAGTGTAGGCGGGAGGGCCGCAGATACGCAGTATTTT. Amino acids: CATSVGGRAADTQYF.